These 6 T cell receptor beta chains came from one sample sequenced in a study of blood T cell repertoires in COVID-19. This table comes from immunoSEQ multiplex PCR, and its TCRdb copy is limited to in-frame clones, with some not included. The sample includes about 200,000 clones, 89% seen only once; the top ten take 6.5% to 9%. Sample: PBMCs or T cells enriched from blood (not recorded which). These receptors originate from a young woman who had recovered from COVID-19.

The J gene is TRBJ2-1, the V gene TRBV7-9, with 8 positions matching TRBD2. This CDR3 region has 15 residues. Germline V gene lookup returns CDR1 SEHNR and CDR2 FQNEAQ (reference sequence). Unmatched junction bases numbered 4, after V lost 1 base and J lost 5 bases. This chain's CDR3 is CASSLGGGSNNEQFF. CDR3 DNA: TGTGCCAGCAGCTTAGGCGGGGGGTCAAACAATGAGCAGTTCTTC.

This chain joins TRBV18 and TRBJ2-1, with 7 bases identical to TRBD1. The CDR3 has 16 residues. CDR1 and CDR2 from the germline V gene are KGHSH and LQKENI. Trimming at V came to 6 bases and at J to 2 bases, leaving 10 bases not matched to a gene. For the CDR3, the DNA is TGTGCCAGCTCTTGGGTAGGGACAGCTACCTACAATGAGCAGTTCTTC. Amino acid sequence: CASSWVGTATYNEQFF.

The chain joins TRBV29-1 to TRBJ1-1, with D perhaps TRBD1 (6 bases). Trimming stripped 6 bases from V and 7 bases from J, with 12 bases between. The V gene's germline CDR1 is SQVTM and CDR2 ANQGSEA. The CDR3 runs to 11 residues. The CDR3 sequence is CSVTQGFEAFF. In DNA form, the CDR3 reads TGCAGCGTCACACAGGGTTTTGAAGCTTTCTTT.

The chain uses TRBV27 and TRBJ2-2, with TRBD2 matching over 7 bases. The CDR3 runs to 15 residues. V dropped 6 bases and J dropped 5; count of bases not matched to a gene: 9. Germline-derived CDR1 and CDR2 are MNHEY and SMNVEV (reference sequence). CDR3 bases: TGTGCCAGCAGCGTACGGGGGGAGGTTACCGGGGAGCTGTTTTTT. It translates to CASSVRGEVTGELFF.

The sample holds one count of this clone. In nucleotides, the CDR3 is TGTGCCAGTAAAACTACAGGGAGATCCAATCAGCCCCAGCATTTT. Protein sequence: CASKTTGRSNQPQHF. This chain uses TRBV19 with TRBJ1-5; tentative D call: TRBD1 (6 bases). The CDR3 runs 15 residues. V was cut by 7 bases and J by 3 bases, with 16 bases left in between. CDR1 is LNHDA and CDR2 is SQIVND in the germline V gene (reference sequence).

The V gene is TRBV4-1, the J gene TRBJ1-5; possibly TRBD1 for D (6 bases). V shed 0 bases and J shed 5 bases, with 11 bases lying between them. The CDR3 has 15 residues. Germline CDR1 is MGHRA and CDR2 is YSYEKL. The CDR3 DNA reads TGCGCCAGCAGCCAAGAGTTTGGACAGCATCAGCCCCAGCATTTT. As protein: CASSQEFGQHQPQHF.